This TCR beta chain was retrieved from a study of T-cell reconstitution after alpha-beta-depleted transplantation in children. TCRbeta library preparation incorporated unique molecular identifiers. Via MiXCR, TCRdb re-called the PCR reads, giving one row per CDR3 protein. The table lists about 900,000 distinct CDR3 sequences, about 29% of them singletons. The CDR3 loop spans 13 amino acids. Trimming took 4 bases from V and 4 from J, leaving 13 bases between them. Germline assignment: CDR1 SQVTM and CDR2 ANQGSEA. The source was PBMCs, mostly from graft donor cells, collected 360 days after TCRalphabeta/CD19-depleted stem cell transplant. V usage is TRBV29-1 and J usage is TRBJ1-2, with D tentatively TRBD1 (5 bases). This TCR came from a boy under two years old who had a stem cell transplant for SCID, so the T cells may come from the graft donor. The CDR3, as DNA: TGCAGCGTTGTTCTATCGGGACCCTATGGCTACACCTTC. This translates into CSVVLSGPYGYTF.